This T cell receptor beta chain was found in a study of shared clonotypes between healthy human individuals. Study background: Donors were a couple of women and three men aged 18 to 49. Overall study results and limits: Large depth notwithstanding, sorted-subset sequencing proved incomplete by rarefaction.

Assay: immunoSEQ multiplex PCR; the TCRdb copy retains only in-frame clones and omits some. The sample has about 2.1 million clones; just over 90% are singletons. Note on this clone: The antigen remains unidentified.

The naive CD8 fraction comprised CD45RO-negative cells positively selected for CCR7 and excluded terminally differentiated effector memory CD45RA+ cells. The sequence was obtained from a man in his late teens or twenties in good health. Some clones in this sample may be carry-over from other donors' samples. Sequenced material: naive CD8+ T cells from PBMCs.

The DNA of the CDR3 is TGTGCCAGCAGCTCTCCTAGCGGGTTCAACAATGAGCAGTTCTTC. Translated, it gives CASSSPSGFNNEQFF. The genes are TRBV7-9 and TRBJ2-1; 8 bases line up with TRBD2. Per germline, CDR1 SEHNR and CDR2 FQNEAQ (reference sequence). The CDR3 has 15 residues. V shed 4 bases and J 5 bases; nucleotides not matched to a gene: 7.